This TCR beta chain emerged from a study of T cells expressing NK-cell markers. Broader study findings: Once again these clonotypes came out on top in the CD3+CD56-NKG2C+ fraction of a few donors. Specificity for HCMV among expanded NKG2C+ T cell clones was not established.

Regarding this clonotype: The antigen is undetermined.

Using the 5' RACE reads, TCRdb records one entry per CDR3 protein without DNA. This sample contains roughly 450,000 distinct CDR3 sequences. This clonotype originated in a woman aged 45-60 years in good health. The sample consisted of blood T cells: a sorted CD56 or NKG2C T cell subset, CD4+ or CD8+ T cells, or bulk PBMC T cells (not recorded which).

The CDR3 spells CASSEAIGYEQFF. The chain combines TRBV6-1 with TRBJ2-1. The CDR3 has 13 amino acids. Germline CDR1 MNHNS, CDR2 SASEGT.